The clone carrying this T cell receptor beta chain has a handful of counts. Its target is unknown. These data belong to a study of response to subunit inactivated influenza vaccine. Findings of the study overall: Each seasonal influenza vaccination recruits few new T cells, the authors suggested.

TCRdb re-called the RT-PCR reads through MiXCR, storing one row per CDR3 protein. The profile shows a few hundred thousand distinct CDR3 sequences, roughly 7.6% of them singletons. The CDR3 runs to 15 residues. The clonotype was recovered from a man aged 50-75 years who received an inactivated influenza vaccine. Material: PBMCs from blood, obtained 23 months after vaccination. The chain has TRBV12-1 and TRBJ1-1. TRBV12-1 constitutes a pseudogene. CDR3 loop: CASSLRRTENTEAFF. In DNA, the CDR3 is TGTGCCAGCAGCTTACGAAGGACGGAGAACACTGAAGCTTTCTTT.